This section outlines one TCR beta chain sequence together with its context. The data originate from a study of T cell responses to AZD1222 COVID-19 vaccine. Assay used: immunoSEQ multiplex PCR; TCRdb lists only in-frame clones, some missing. This repertoire shows roughly 120,000 clones, more than 70% found once; its top ten account for almost 4.5%. There are 13 residues in the CDR3. Trimming pared 2 bases from V and 7 bases from J, leaving 9 bases between. The germline V gene encodes CDR1 GTSNPN and CDR2 SVGIG (reference sequence). The sequencing here drew on peripheral blood, taken 28 days after the second AZD1222 dose. This clonotype originated in an adult who received the AZD1222 COVID-19 vaccine. This chain joins TRBV30 and TRBJ1-6, with a weak D call TRBD1 (6 bases). The DNA for the CDR3 is TGTGCCTGGAGTTACAGGGAAAATTCACCCCTCCACTTT. Translating gives CAWSYRENSPLHF.